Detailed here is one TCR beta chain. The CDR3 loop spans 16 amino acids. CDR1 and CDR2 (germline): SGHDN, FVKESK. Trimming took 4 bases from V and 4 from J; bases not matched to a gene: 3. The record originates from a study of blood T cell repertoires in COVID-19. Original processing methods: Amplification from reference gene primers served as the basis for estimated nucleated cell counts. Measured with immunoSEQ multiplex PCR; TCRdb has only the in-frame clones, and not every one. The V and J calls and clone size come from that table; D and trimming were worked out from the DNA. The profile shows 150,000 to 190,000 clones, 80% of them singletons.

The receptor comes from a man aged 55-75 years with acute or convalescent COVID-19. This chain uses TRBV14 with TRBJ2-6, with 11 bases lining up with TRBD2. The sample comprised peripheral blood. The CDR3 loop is CASSPGLAAGANVLTF. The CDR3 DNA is TGTGCCAGCAGCCCGGGACTAGCGGCCGGGGCCAACGTCCTGACTTTC.